Following are 20 T cell receptor beta chains from one sample sequenced in a study of blood T cell repertoires in COVID-19. Generated by immunoSEQ multiplex PCR, the TCRdb table keeps only in-frame clones and is missing some. The sample consists of about 150,000 clones, around 86% of them appearing once. Specimen: peripheral blood. These receptor sequences come from an older man with acute or convalescent COVID-19.

This clone was observed a single time. The J gene is TRBJ2-1, the V gene TRBV18; 7 nucleotides agree with TRBD2. The V segment lost 7 bases and the J segment 6 bases; nucleotides outside the gene matches: 15. Germline CDR1 KGHSH, CDR2 LQKENI. The CDR3 extends over 16 amino acids. The CDR3 sequence: CASWGGGRTRINEQFF. DNA of the CDR3: TGTGCCAGCTGGGGCGGTGGGCGGACTAGGATCAATGAGCAGTTCTTC.

This clone was counted between two and nine times. V is TRBV5-1 and J is TRBJ1-1; possible D gene TRBD1, 6 bases. Trimming took off 7 bases at V and 5 bases at J, with 15 bases between the two ends. The CDR3 length is 13 residues. Germline lookup yields CDR1 SGHRS and CDR2 YFSETQ. The CDR3 DNA reads TGCGCCAGCGGATTACAGGGCCGGACTGAAGCTTTCTTT. It codes for CASGLQGRTEAFF.

V usage is TRBV6-5 and J usage is TRBJ2-1, with 8 bases lining up with TRBD2. Germline assignment: CDR1 MNHEY and CDR2 SVGAGI. This CDR3 has 15 amino acids. The V segment lost 5 bases and the J segment 5 bases; nucleotides outside the gene matches: 8. The CDR3 reads CASSRVGAGDNEQFF. The DNA for the CDR3 is TGTGCCAGCAGTCGAGTAGGAGCGGGGGACAATGAGCAGTTCTTC.

This clone has a single count. V and J are TRBV9 and TRBJ2-1, with 10 positions matching TRBD2. This CDR3 contains 16 residues. CDR1 is SGDLS and CDR2 is YYNGEE in the germline V gene. Trimming at V came to 0 bases and at J to 5 bases, leaving 5 bases not matched to a gene. The CDR3 loop is CASSVASGSIDNEQFF. CDR3 nucleotides: TGTGCCAGCAGCGTAGCTAGCGGGAGTATAGACAATGAGCAGTTCTTC.

The chain combines TRBV7-2 with TRBJ1-4; no firm D call. V was clipped by 5 bases and J by 8 bases, with 9 bases between them. The CDR3 has 12 residues. Germline V gene sequence: CDR1 SGHTA, CDR2 FQGNSA. The CDR3 bases are TGTGCCAGCAGCCCCAGGAGGGAAAAACTGTTTTTT. Translation gives CASSPRREKLFF.

The rearrangement joins TRBV10-3 to TRBJ1-1; 7 nucleotides match TRBD1. Germline V lookup: CDR1 ENHRY, CDR2 SYGVKD. The length of the CDR3 is 13 residues. The J segment lost 6 bases and the V segment lost 6 bases, leaving 7 bases of the junction unmatched. CDR3 sequence reads: CAISRGNFAEAFF. Written as DNA, the CDR3 is TGTGCCATCAGCAGGGGGAATTTCGCTGAAGCTTTCTTT.

The chain employs TRBV5-5 and TRBJ2-1; 8 nucleotides match TRBD1. Germline-derived CDR1 and CDR2 are SGHKS and YYEKEE (reference sequence). The CDR3 runs to 16 residues. The junction had 5 bases not matched to a gene; V was cut back by 0 bases and J by 3 bases. CDR3 coding DNA: TGTGCCAGCAGCTTGGAGGCGGACAGGGTCTACAATGAGCAGTTCTTC. This translates into CASSLEADRVYNEQFF.

The CDR3 loop is CASRTSGVVNEQFF. In DNA form, the CDR3 reads TGTGCCAGCAGGACTAGCGGAGTGGTGAATGAGCAGTTCTTC. The chain has TRBV6-5 and TRBJ2-1; 9 bases map to TRBD2. Germline CDR1 reads MNHEY; CDR2 reads SVGAGI. This CDR3 contains 14 residues. V trimming: 6 bases; J trimming: 7 bases; junction bases outside the gene matches: 7.

The chain uses TRBV28 and TRBJ1-2; 7 bases align to TRBD1. CDR1 is MDHEN, CDR2 SYDVKM, per germline. J was trimmed by 7 bases and V by 5 bases; bases with no gene match: 10. The CDR3 has 14 amino acids. CDR3 nucleotide sequence: TGTGCCAGCAGTGATACCGGGACAGTTTCTGGCTACACCTTC. It specifies CASSDTGTVSGYTF.

Written as DNA, the CDR3 is TGTGCCAGCAGGAGCCCCGCAGATACGCAGTATTTT. Translation: CASRSPADTQYF. V and J are TRBV4-2 and TRBJ2-3; D unresolved. Per germline, CDR1 LGHNA and CDR2 YNFKEQ. With 6 bases removed from V and 4 bases from J, the gap between germline ends came to 8 bases. The CDR3 length is 12 residues.

V and J are TRBV28 and TRBJ1-2; TRBD1 is a possible D gene (5 bases). Germline CDR1 MDHEN, CDR2 SYDVKM. The CDR3 spans 15 residues. V gave up 2 bases and J gave up 4 bases, with 14 bases separating them. CDR3 sequence: CASSLQGRGIYGYTF. The CDR3 DNA follows: TGTGCCAGCAGTTTACAGGGAAGGGGCATCTATGGCTACACCTTC.

The gene calls are TRBV19 and TRBJ2-6, with 7 bases matching TRBD2. Germline V lookup: CDR1 LNHDA, CDR2 SQIVND (reference sequence). V shed 6 bases and J 4 bases; nucleotides not matched to a gene: 6. The CDR3 is 15 residues long. CDR3 region: CASRGGVAGANVLTF. The CDR3, as DNA: TGTGCCAGTAGGGGAGGGGTGGCAGGGGCCAACGTCCTGACTTTC.

The chain is built from TRBV5-8 and TRBJ2-3; TRBD2 matches at 15 bases. The CDR3 is made up of 17 amino acids. CDR1 and CDR2 (germline): SGHTS, YDEGEE. V shed 0 bases and J 6 bases; nucleotides not matched to a gene: 5. CDR3 sequence (DNA): TGTGCCAGCAGCTTGGGGACTAGCGGGAGGGTCCGGGATACGCAGTATTTT. Translated: CASSLGTSGRVRDTQYF.

This CDR3 is CASSPGTSGGENEQFF. The CDR3, as DNA: TGTGCCAGCAGTCCTGGGACGAGCGGGGGCGAGAATGAGCAGTTCTTC. This chain connects TRBV27 to TRBJ2-1, with 8 bases matching TRBD2. The CDR3 sequence is 16 residues long. The V segment lost 5 bases and the J segment 7 bases; nucleotides outside the gene matches: 13. Germline CDR1 MNHEY, CDR2 SMNVEV (reference sequence).

This chain connects TRBV28 to TRBJ2-7; TRBD2 aligns across 8 bases. The CDR3 covers 19 residues. Germline-derived CDR1 and CDR2 are MDHEN and SYDVKM. V shed 5 bases and J 3 bases; nucleotides not matched to a gene: 21. The CDR3 DNA reads as TGTGCCAGCAGTGGATACACCGGGGGGGCTAATAGGAAGGACTACGAGCAGTACTTC. Translating gives CASSGYTGGANRKDYEQYF.

This clone has more than one count but fewer than ten. This sequence joins TRBV7-9 and TRBJ1-5; TRBD1 is a possible D gene (6 bases). This CDR3 spans 16 amino acids. The germline V and J ends were trimmed by 1 base and 6 bases, with 16 bases remaining between them. Germline V gene data show CDR1 as SEHNR and CDR2 as FQNEAQ (reference sequence). The CDR3 is CASSLGIGEGGQPQHF. CDR3 DNA: TGTGCCAGCAGCTTAGGGATTGGGGAAGGGGGTCAGCCCCAGCATTTT.

Notes on this clone: Other DNA sequences from this sample encode an identical CDR3 as well. V gene TRBV28 combines with J gene TRBJ2-7; D gene uncertain. Germline-derived CDR1 and CDR2 are MDHEN and SYDVKM. The V and J ends lost 3 bases and 2 bases respectively, with 5 bases between them. The CDR3 is 12 amino acids. The CDR3 region is CASSLAAYEQYF. The CDR3 nucleotides are TGTGCCAGCAGTTTGGCAGCCTACGAGCAGTACTTC.

The genes are TRBV10-3 and TRBJ2-1; 15 bases are shared with TRBD2. Germline trimming cut 10 bases from V and 9 bases from J; bases unmatched to any gene: 4. Germline V gene data show CDR1 as ENHRY and CDR2 as SYGVKD. CDR3 size: 13 residues. Here the CDR3 DNA reads TGTGCCACAGGACTAGCGGGAGGGGGTGAGCAGTTCTTC. Amino acids: CATGLAGGGEQFF.

The rearrangement links TRBV9 to TRBJ2-3, with 8 bases lining up with TRBD1. CDR3 length: 13 residues. Trimming took 3 bases from V and 4 from J; bases not matched to a gene: 1. Germline V gives CDR1 SGDLS, CDR2 YYNGEE. The CDR3 loop reads CASSEDRADTQYF. In nucleotides, the CDR3 is TGTGCCAGCAGCGAGGACAGGGCAGATACGCAGTATTTT. Complete variable domain (other parts from reference TRBV9 and TRBJ2-3): DSGVTQTPKHLITATGQRVTLRCSPRSGDLSVYWYQQSLDQGLQFLIQYYNGEERAKGNILERFSAQQFPDLHSELNLSSLELGDSALYFCASSEDRADTQYFGPGTRLTVL.

This clone appeared once. The J gene is TRBJ2-5, the V gene TRBV6-5; tentatively, D is TRBD2 (7 bases). This CDR3 has 15 amino acids. Germline CDR1 is MNHEY and CDR2 is SVGAGI. Deletions cut 6 bases from V and 5 bases from J, with 19 bases between. CDR3 sequence: CASSAVWGGGETQYF. CDR3 DNA sequence: TGTGCCAGCAGCGCTGTGTGGGGGGGCGGGGAGACCCAGTACTTC.